This T cell receptor (beta chain) came from a study of blood T cell repertoires in COVID-19. Study-level information: Both acute and convalescent COVID-19 samples were obtained from the United States, Italy and Spain. T cells, B-cell-depleted T cells, or PBMCs provided the cDNA or gDNA that served as material.

CDR3 size: 15 residues. The V end was cut by 0 bases, the J end by 2 bases, with 11 bases between. CDR1 is SGHKS, CDR2 YYEKEE, per germline (reference sequence). In the study's own analysis: Estimation of nucleated cell counts relied on the amplification of reference gene primers. Sequencing used immunoSEQ multiplex PCR; TCRdb keeps in-frame clones, though not all of them. The DNA was the basis for D and trimming; V, J and clone size are from that table. The table lists 200,000 to 300,000 clones, around 87% of them singletons. Material: peripheral blood. The rearrangement joins TRBV5-5 to TRBJ2-5, with D perhaps matching TRBD1 (5 bases). The sequence was collected from a woman between 50 and 59 years old with acute or convalescent COVID-19. The CDR3 DNA follows: TGTGCCAGCAGCTTGGATAGGACATCTCAAGAGACCCAGTACTTC. The encoded protein is CASSLDRTSQETQYF.